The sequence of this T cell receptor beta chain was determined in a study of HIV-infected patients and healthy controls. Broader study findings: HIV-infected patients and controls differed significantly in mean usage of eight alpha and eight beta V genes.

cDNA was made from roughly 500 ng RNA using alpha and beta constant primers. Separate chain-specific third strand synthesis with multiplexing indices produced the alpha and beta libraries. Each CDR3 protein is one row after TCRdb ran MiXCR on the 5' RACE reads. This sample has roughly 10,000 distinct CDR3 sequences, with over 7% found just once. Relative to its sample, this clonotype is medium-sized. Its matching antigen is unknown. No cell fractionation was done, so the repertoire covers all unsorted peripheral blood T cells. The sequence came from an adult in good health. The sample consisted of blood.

The CDR3 bases are TGTGCCAGCAGCTCCTCGAATGAGCAGTTCTTC. Translating gives CASSSSNEQFF. The chain carries TRBV7-9 and TRBJ2-1; no clear D gene. Germline CDR1 is SEHNR and CDR2 is FQNEAQ (reference sequence). This CDR3 spans 11 amino acids. Deletions cut 4 bases from V and 7 bases from J, with 5 bases between.